This TCR beta chain is from a study of early T cells in non-severe SARS-CoV-2 infection. Study overall: Sequenced bulk RNA came from whole blood that was unsorted, and chains were unpaired.

The TCR library protocol was used to attach unique molecular identifiers. These identifiers were attached to individual cDNA molecules. From the 5' RACE reads, TCRdb called clonotypes with MiXCR, one entry per CDR3 protein. This sample carries 35,000 to 45,000 distinct CDR3 sequences, roughly an eighth of them seen once, and the ten largest clones take about a sixth. This clonotype was observed at least ten times. What it recognizes is unknown. Per germline, CDR1 MNHNY and CDR2 SVGAGI (reference sequence). The V and J ends lost 0 bases and 6 bases, in that order; junction bases with no gene match: 22. The CDR3 contains 21 residues. Study-level points and caveats: Lookups in VDJdb leaned toward anti-spike CD8 responses and missed private and CD4 specificities.

The source material was whole blood. The sequence derives from an adult who was a healthcare worker with PCR-confirmed SARS-CoV-2 infection or an uninfected control (not recorded which). The V call is TRBV6-6, the J call TRBJ2-1; 8 positions agree with TRBD2. The CDR3 sequence: CASSYSIGPPTGTRNFNEQFF. The DNA of the CDR3 is TGTGCCAGCAGTTACTCGATAGGCCCCCCGACCGGGACTAGAAACTTCAATGAGCAGTTCTTC.